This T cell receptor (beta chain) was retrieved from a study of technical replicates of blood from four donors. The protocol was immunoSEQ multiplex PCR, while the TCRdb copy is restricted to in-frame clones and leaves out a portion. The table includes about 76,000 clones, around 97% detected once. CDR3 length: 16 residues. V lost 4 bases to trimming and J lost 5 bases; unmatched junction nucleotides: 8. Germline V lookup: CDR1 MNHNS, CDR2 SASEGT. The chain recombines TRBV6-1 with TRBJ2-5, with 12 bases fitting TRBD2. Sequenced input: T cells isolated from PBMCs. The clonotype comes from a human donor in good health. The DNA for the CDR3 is TGTGCCAGCAGTGGGTCTAGCGGGAGGGCCGGGGAGACCCAGTACTTC. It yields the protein CASSGSSGRAGETQYF.